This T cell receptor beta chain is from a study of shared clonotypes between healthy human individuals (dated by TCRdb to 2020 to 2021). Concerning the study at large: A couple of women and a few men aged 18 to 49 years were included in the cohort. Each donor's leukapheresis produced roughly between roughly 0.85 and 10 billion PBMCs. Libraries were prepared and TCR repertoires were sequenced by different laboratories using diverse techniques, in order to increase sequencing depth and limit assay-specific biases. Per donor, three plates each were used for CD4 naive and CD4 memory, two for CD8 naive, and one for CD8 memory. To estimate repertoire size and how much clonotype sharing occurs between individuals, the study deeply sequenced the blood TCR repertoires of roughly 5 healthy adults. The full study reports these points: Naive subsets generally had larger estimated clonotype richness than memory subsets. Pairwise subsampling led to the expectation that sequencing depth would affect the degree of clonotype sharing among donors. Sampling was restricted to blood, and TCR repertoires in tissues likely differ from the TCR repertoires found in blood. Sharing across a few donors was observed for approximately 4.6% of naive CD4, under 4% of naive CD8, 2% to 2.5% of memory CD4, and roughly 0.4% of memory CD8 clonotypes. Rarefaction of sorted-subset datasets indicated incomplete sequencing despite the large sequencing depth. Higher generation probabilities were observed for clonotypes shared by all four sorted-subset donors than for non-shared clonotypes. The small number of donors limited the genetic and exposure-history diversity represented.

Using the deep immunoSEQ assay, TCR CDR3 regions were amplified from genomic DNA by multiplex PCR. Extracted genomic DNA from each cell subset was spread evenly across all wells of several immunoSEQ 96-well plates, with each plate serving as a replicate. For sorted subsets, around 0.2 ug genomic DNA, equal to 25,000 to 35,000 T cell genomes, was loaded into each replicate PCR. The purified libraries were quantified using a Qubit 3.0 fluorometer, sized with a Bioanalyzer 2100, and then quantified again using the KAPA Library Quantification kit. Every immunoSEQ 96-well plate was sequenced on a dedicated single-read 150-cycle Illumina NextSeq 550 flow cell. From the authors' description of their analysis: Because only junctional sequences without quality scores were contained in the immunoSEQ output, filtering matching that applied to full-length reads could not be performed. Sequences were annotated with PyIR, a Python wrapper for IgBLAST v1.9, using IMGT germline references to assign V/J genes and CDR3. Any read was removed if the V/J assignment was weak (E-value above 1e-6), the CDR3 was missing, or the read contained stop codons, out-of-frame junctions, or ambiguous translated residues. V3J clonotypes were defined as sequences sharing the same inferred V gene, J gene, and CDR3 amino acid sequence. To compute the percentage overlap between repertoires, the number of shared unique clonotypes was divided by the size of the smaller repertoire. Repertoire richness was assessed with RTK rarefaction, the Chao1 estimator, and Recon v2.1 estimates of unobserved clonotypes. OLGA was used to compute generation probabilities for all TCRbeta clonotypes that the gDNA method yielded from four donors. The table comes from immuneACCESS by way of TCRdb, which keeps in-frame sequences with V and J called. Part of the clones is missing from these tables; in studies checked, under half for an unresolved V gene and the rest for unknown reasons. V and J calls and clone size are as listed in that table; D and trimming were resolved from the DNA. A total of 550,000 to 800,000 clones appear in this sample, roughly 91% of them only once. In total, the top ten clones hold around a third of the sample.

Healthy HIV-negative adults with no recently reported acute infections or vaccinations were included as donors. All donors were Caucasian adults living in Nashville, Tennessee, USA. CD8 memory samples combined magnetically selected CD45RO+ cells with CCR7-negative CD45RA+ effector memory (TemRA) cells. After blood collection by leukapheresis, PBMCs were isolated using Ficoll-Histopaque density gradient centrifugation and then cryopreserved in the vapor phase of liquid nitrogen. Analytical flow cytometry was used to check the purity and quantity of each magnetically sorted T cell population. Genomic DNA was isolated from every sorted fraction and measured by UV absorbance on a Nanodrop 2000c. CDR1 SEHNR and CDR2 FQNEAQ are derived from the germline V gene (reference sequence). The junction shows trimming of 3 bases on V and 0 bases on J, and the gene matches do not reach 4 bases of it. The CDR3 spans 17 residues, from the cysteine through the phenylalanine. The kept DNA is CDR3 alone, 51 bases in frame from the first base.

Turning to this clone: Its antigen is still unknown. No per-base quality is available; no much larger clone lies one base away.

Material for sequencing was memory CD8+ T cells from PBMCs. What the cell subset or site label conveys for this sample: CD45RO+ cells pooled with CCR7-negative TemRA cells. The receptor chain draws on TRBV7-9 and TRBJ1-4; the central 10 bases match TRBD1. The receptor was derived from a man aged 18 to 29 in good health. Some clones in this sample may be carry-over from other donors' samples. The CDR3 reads CASSLDRGIPTNEKLFF. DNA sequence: TGTGCCAGCAGCTTGGACAGGGGGATTCCAACTAATGAAAAACTGTTTTTT.